The rows below give T cell receptor beta chains drawn from one sample of a study of blood T cell repertoires in COVID-19. This table comes from immunoSEQ multiplex PCR, and its TCRdb copy is limited to in-frame clones, with some not included. The sample lists around 140,000 clones, about 90% occurring once. Sample: peripheral blood. The receptors come from a man over 45 who had recovered from COVID-19. The CDR3 runs from the conserved cysteine through the conserved F or W. A D gene is named only where the DNA matches it firmly. Only some rows state a clone size, as once, few, many or a class for expanded clones.

abundance	j_gene	d_gene	v_gene	CDR3nt	CDR3aa
.	TRBJ2-1	TRBD1	TRBV6-6	TGTGCCAGCAGTCCTGCCGGGACAGGGGGCGTAAATGAGCAGTTCTTC	CASSPAGTGGVNEQFF
.	TRBJ2-2	TRBD2	TRBV19	TGTGCCAGTAGGGTCGGACTAGTATCCGGGGAGCTGTTTTTT	CASRVGLVSGELFF
.	TRBJ1-6	.	TRBV3-1/TRBV3-2	TGTGCCAGCAACCTGAACAGGAATTCACCCCTCCACTTT	CASNLNRNSPLHF
.	TRBJ2-2	.	TRBV27	TGTGCCAGCAGTCTACTCCTCTCGAACACCGGGGAGCTGTTTTTT	CASSLLLSNTGELFF
.	TRBJ2-5	TRBD2	TRBV5-4	TGTGCCAGCAGCTCACCAGCGGGGGGCCCGGGAGAGACCCAGTACTTC	CASSSPAGGPGETQYF
.	TRBJ1-5	TRBD1	TRBV25-1	TGTGCCAGCAGTGATCAGGGGGCTAGCAATCAGCCCCAGCATTTT	CASSDQGASNQPQHF
.	TRBJ2-7	.	TRBV7-2	TGTGCCAGCAGCCCCTCGTCAGGCTTCGACGAGCAGTACTTC	CASSPSSGFDEQYF
.	TRBJ1-5	.	TRBV4-2	TGTGCCAGCAGCCAAGATCTGGGGGGATTAAGCAATCAGCCCCAGCATTTT	CASSQDLGGLSNQPQHF
.	TRBJ2-5	TRBD1	TRBV7-8	TGTGCCAGCAGCATGCGACAGGGGGCGCGGCAAGAGACCCAGTACTTC	CASSMRQGARQETQYF
.	TRBJ1-1	TRBD1	TRBV6-6	TGTGCCAGCCAAGAAAGGGGACAGGGCGTCGAGCGGGCAGCTTTCTTT	CASQERGQGVERAAFF
.	TRBJ2-5	.	TRBV5-8	TGTGCCAGCAGCTTGTTTAGGGGTGAGACCCAGTACTTC	CASSLFRGETQYF
.	TRBJ1-5	.	TRBV5-5	TGTGCCAGCAGCTTCCTCTTAGAGAGCAATCAGCCCCAGCATTTT	CASSFLLESNQPQHF
.	TRBJ2-1	TRBD2	TRBV12-3/TRBV12-4	TGTGCCAGCAGCCTCGGGGGGGATGAGCAGTTCTTC	CASSLGGDEQFF
.	TRBJ1-2	.	TRBV9	TGTGCCAGCAGCGGAGGGGGGGCCATCACAGAGCTGGGCCCGGAAGTAACCAACTATGGCTACACCTTC	CASSGGGAITELGPEVTNYGYTF
.	TRBJ2-7	TRBD1	TRBV5-5	TGTGCCAGCAGCTGGGGGACAGGGTCCTACGAGCAGTACTTC	CASSWGTGSYEQYF
.	TRBJ2-5	.	TRBV12-3/TRBV12-4	TGTGCCAGCAGAGCGACAGTCAGGGAGACCCAGTACTTC	CASRATVRETQYF
.	TRBJ1-4	TRBD1	TRBV7-6	TGTGCCAGCAGCCCAGGGACAGGCCTTAATGAAAAACTGTTTTTT	CASSPGTGLNEKLFF
.	TRBJ2-1	TRBD2	TRBV19	TGTGCCAGTAGTATGAGACTAGCGGGGGGCTACAATGAGCAGTTCTTC	CASSMRLAGGYNEQFF
.	TRBJ1-5	.	TRBV15	TGTGCCACCAGCAGAGAGGCCAATCAGCCCCAGCATTTT	CATSREANQPQHF
.	TRBJ2-7	.	TRBV2	TGTGCCAGCAGTGAATTTGATGGGTGGAGCCGGGGCTCCTACGAGCAGTACTTC	CASSEFDGWSRGSYEQYF
.	TRBJ2-2	.	TRBV6-6	TGTGCCAGCAGTTACTCGATAGTTCAAGTCACCGGGGAGCTGTTTTTT	CASSYSIVQVTGELFF
.	TRBJ1-3	.	TRBV7-8	TGTGCCATCCTAGGTGCTGGGGGCACTGGAAACACCATATATTTT	CAILGAGGTGNTIYF
.	TRBJ2-1	TRBD2	TRBV7-2	TGTGCCAGCAGCTTAGAAGTGACTAGCGGGGGCACCTACAATGAGCAGTTCTTC	CASSLEVTSGGTYNEQFF
.	TRBJ2-1	TRBD2	TRBV7-6	TGTGCCAGCAGCCAAACCCTAGTCGGGGGGTCCTACAATGAGCAGTTCTTC	CASSQTLVGGSYNEQFF
once	TRBJ1-3	.	TRBV10-1	TGCGCCAGCATAGCGGGACCCCCGAGCTCTGGAAACACCATATATTTT	CASIAGPPSSGNTIYF
once	TRBJ2-7	TRBD1	TRBV6-5	TGTGCCAGCCAATGGACAGGGAGCTCCTACGAGCAGTACTTC	CASQWTGSSYEQYF
.	TRBJ1-1	.	TRBV19	TGTGCCAGTGAGACAGGAATGAACACTGAAGCTTTCTTT	CASETGMNTEAFF
.	TRBJ2-7	.	TRBV6-6	TGTGCCAGCAGCGAACTGACACCTTTTGGCGAGCAGTACTTC	CASSELTPFGEQYF
.	TRBJ2-7	.	TRBV20-1	TGCAGTGCTAGTCAGGGAACCTACGAGCAGTACTTC	CSASQGTYEQYF
.	TRBJ1-2	.	TRBV11-1	TGTGCCAGCAGCTCCGGCAGGGGCTTTAACTATGGCTACACCTTC	CASSSGRGFNYGYTF
.	TRBJ1-4	TRBD1	TRBV7-9	TGTGCCAGCAGCCAGACAGGGGTTAATGAAAAACTGTTTTTT	CASSQTGVNEKLFF
.	TRBJ1-2	.	TRBV10-3	TGTGCCATCAGTGACCCCGGGGGGAAGCTGAACTATGGCTACACCTTC	CAISDPGGKLNYGYTF
.	TRBJ1-4	TRBD1	TRBV6-6	TGTGCCAGCAGTCCTTCCCGGGACAGGGTTGAAAAACTGTTTTTT	CASSPSRDRVEKLFF
.	TRBJ1-1	.	TRBV5-5	TGTGCCAGCAGCGGGTTGGGGACTTCTAACACTGAAGCTTTCTTT	CASSGLGTSNTEAFF